The sequence of this T cell receptor beta chain was determined in a study of T cell responses to AZD1222 COVID-19 vaccine. TCRdb's table, derived via immunoSEQ multiplex PCR, lists solely in-frame clones and lacks some. The sample carries some 120,000 clones, roughly 92% recorded once. Germline V gives CDR1 SEHNR, CDR2 FQNEAQ (reference sequence). CDR3 length equals 15 residues. The V segment lost 4 bases and the J segment 5 bases; nucleotides outside the gene matches: 4. This specimen consisted of peripheral blood, obtained 28 days after the second AZD1222 dose. This clonotype was obtained from an adult who received the AZD1222 COVID-19 vaccine. This chain links TRBV7-9 with TRBJ2-5, with TRBD2 identical over 13 bases. CDR3 in DNA: TGTGCCAGCAGCTGGACTAGCGGGAGTGGGGAGACCCAGTACTTC. It translates to CASSWTSGSGETQYF.